This T cell receptor beta chain was identified during a study of response to subunit inactivated influenza vaccine. Study-wide findings and caveats: It was suggested by the authors that few new T cells are recruited by each seasonal influenza vaccination.

A remark on this clonotype: Its antigen is as yet unknown.

TCRdb independently ran MiXCR on the RT-PCR reads; one entry per CDR3 protein. The data show roughly 630,000 distinct CDR3 sequences, roughly 15% seen once. Trimming cost V 5 bases and J 3 bases, with 9 bases left between them. This CDR3 has 12 residues. CDR1 and CDR2 from the germline V gene are SGHRS and YFSETQ. This clonotype was obtained from a man aged 50-59 years who received an inactivated influenza vaccine. This chain joins TRBV5-1 and TRBJ2-7; D possibly corresponds to TRBD1 (6 bases). The starting material was PBMCs from blood, obtained 14 to 15 days before vaccination. The CDR3 protein is CASRGAGYEQYF. The CDR3 DNA is TGCGCCAGCAGGGGGGCCGGCTACGAGCAGTACTTC. The full variable domain, completed using reference TRBV5-1 and TRBJ2-7, is KAGVTQTPRYLIKTRGQQVTLSCSPISGHRSVSWYQQTPGQGLQFLFEYFSETQRNKGNFPGRFSGRQFSNSRSEMNVSTLELGDSALYLCASRGAGYEQYFGPGTRLTVT.